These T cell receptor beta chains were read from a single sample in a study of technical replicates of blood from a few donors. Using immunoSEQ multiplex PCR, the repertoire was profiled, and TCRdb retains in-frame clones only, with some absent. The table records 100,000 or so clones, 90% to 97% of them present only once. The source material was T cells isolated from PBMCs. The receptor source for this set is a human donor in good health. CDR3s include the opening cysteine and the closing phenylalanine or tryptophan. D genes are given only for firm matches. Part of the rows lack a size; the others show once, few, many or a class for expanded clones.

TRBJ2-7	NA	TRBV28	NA	TGTGCCAGCAGTTTATCCCTAGGACTGAAAGATAACTACTACGAGCAGTACTTC	CASSLSLGLKDNYYEQYF
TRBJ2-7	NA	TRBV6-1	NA	TGTGCCAGCTTTAGCTACGAGCAGTACTTC	CASFSYEQYF
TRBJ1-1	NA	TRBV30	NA	TGTGCCTGGAGTTCCCCGACAGGTTTGGACACTGAAGCTTTCTTT	CAWSSPTGLDTEAFF
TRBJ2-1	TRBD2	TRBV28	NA	TGTGCCAGCAGTATGGGACTAGCGGGTAGTACTGAGCAGTTCTTC	CASSMGLAGSTEQFF
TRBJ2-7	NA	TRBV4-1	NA	TGCGCCAGCAGCCAAAAGGGGGAGGGCCTGAACGAGCAGTACTTC	CASSQKGEGLNEQYF
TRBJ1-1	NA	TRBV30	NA	TGTGCCTGGAATTCAGGGGCAATGAACACTGAAGCTTTCTTT	CAWNSGAMNTEAFF
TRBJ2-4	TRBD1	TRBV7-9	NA	TGTGCCAGCAGCTTAGATAACAGGGGGATTTTCAAAAACATTCAGTACTTC	CASSLDNRGIFKNIQYF
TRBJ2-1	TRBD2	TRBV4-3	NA	TGCGCCAGCAGCCCCGGGACTACCGGCTACCCTCATGAGCAGTTCTTC	CASSPGTTGYPHEQFF
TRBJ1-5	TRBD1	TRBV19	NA	TGTGCCAGTACCCCAGGGGGTGCGACAGGGGGCAATCAGCCCCAGCATTTT	CASTPGGATGGNQPQHF
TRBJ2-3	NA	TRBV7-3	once	TGTGCCAGCAGTTCCGGGAGTCGAGGGCAGTATTTT	CASSSGSRGQYF
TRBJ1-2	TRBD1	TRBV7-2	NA	TGTGCCAGCAGCTTATACTATTCAGGGGGCGGCTACACCTTC	CASSLYYSGGGYTF
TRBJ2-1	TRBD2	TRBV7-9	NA	TGTGCCAGCAGCCACCTACGGGATAGCGGGGAAAACAATGAGCAGTTCTTC	CASSHLRDSGENNEQFF
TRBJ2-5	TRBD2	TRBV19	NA	TGTGCCAGTAGTTCTAGCGGGAGTTTTTTAGAGACCCAGTACTTC	CASSSSGSFLETQYF
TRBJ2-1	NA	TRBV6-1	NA	TGTGCCAGCAGCGGGAGTAGTGAGCAGTTCTTC	CASSGSSEQFF
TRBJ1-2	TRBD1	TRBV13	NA	TGTGCCAGCAGAACCTCCGGGACAGAAGGTTATGGCTACACCTTC	CASRTSGTEGYGYTF
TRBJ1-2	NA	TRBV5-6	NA	TGTGCCAGCAGCCGACAATACGGCTACACCTTC	CASSRQYGYTF
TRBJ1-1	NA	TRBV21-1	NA	TGTGCCAGCAGCAAAGTAACAGTCCCGAACACTGAAGCTTTCTTT	CASSKVTVPNTEAFF
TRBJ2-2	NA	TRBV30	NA	TGTGCCTGGGCAGGCCCCGGGGAGCTGTTTTTT	CAWAGPGELFF
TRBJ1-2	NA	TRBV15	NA	TGTGCCACCAGCAGACCTCAGGGGTCCCTTTCCTTCTATGGCTACACCTTC	CATSRPQGSLSFYGYTF
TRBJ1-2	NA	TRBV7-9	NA	TGTGCCAGCAGCCGATCGTACAGGGTCGGGATCGAAGACGCTAGCTACACCTTC	CASSRSYRVGIEDASYTF
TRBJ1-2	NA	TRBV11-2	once	TGTGCCTCCAACGATTACAGGGACTATGGCTACACCTTC	CASNDYRDYGYTF
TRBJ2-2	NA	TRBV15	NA	TGTGCCACCAGCAGAGGACAACGGGAGAACACCGGGGAGCTGTTTTTT	CATSRGQRENTGELFF
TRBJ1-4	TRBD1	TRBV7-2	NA	TGTGCCAGCAGCCATGATGACAGGGGCGGAGGTGAAAAACTGTTTTTT	CASSHDDRGGGEKLFF
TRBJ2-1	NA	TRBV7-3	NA	TGTGCCAGCAGCTTAACAGGGCAGGGAAATGAGCAGTTCTTC	CASSLTGQGNEQFF
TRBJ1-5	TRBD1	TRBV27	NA	TGTGCCAGCAGTCCGAAAACCCAGGGGGCTCAGCCCCAGCATTTT	CASSPKTQGAQPQHF
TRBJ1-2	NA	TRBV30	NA	TGTGCCTGGAGTGTAGGGGGAGATGGCTACACCTTC	CAWSVGGDGYTF
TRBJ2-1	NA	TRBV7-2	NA	TGTGCCAGCAGCTTAATAGATATCGGAGCCAACAATGAGCAGTTCTTC	CASSLIDIGANNEQFF
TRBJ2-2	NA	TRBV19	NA	TGTGCCAGTAGTCGGAACACCGGGGAGCTGTTTTTT	CASSRNTGELFF
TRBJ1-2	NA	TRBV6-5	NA	TGTGCCAGCAGTTACCAGCGACCCTATGGCTACACCTTC	CASSYQRPYGYTF
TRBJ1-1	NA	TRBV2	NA	TGTGCCAGCAGTGTTAGCTGGCGGGGCACTGAAGCTTTCTTT	CASSVSWRGTEAFF
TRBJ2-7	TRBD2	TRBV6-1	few	TGTGCCAGCAGTGGCCCGACTAGCGGGAGAATGTACGAGCAGTACTTC	CASSGPTSGRMYEQYF
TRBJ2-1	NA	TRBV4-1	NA	TGCGCCAGCAGCCAAGAGTGGGGTAGCGGAGAAGTGTGGTACAATGAGCAGTTCTTC	CASSQEWGSGEVWYNEQFF
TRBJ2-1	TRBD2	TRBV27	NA	TGTGCCAGCAGCCCAATGCGGGAGTTAAACAATGAGCAGTTCTTC	CASSPMRELNNEQFF
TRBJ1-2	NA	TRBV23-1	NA	TGCGCCAGCAGTCAACGGTATGGGGCAGGGTTTAAGCTTCCCCCTTTTAACTATGGCTACACCTTC	CASSQRYGAGFKLPPFNYGYTF
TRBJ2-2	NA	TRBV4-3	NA	TGCGCCAGCAGCCAAGATGGGGCGACAGGCTCGAACACCGGGGAGCTGTTTTTT	CASSQDGATGSNTGELFF
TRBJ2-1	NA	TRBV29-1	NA	TGCAGCGTTAATAGTCCAAATGAGCAGTTCTTC	CSVNSPNEQFF
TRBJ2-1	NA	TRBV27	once	TGTGCCAGCAGTTTTAAGGCGGGATCAAATGAGCAGTTCTTC	CASSFKAGSNEQFF
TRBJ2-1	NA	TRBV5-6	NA	TGTGCCAGCCAGGCAGGGGAGGGGGGGAATGAGCAGTTCTTC	CASQAGEGGNEQFF
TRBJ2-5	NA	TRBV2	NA	TGTGCCAGCAGTGTGCAGGGCCTAGAGACCCAGTACTTC	CASSVQGLETQYF
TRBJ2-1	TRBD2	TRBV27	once	TGTGCCAGCAGTTATAGGACTAGCGGAAGCGGTGAGCAGTTCTTC	CASSYRTSGSGEQFF
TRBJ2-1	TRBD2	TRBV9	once	TGTGCCAGCAGCGTAGTGGAGCGGGAGGGTTTACAGATCTTC	CASSVVEREGLQIF
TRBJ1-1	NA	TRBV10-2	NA	TGCGCCAGCAGTGAGTCTCGGAACACTGAAGCTTTCTTT	CASSESRNTEAFF
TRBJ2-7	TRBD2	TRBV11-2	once	TGTGCCAGCAGCTTTTCGGGACTATCAACCTACGAGCAGTACTTC	CASSFSGLSTYEQYF
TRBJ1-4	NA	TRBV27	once	TGTGCCAGCAGTTTATGGCAGTTTGAAAAACTGTTTTTT	CASSLWQFEKLFF
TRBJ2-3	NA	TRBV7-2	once	TGTGCCAGCAGCTTGGACCCTCCGGGACACTTCACAGATACGCAGTATTTT	CASSLDPPGHFTDTQYF
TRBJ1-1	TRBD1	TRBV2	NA	TGTGCCAGCAGTATTAACAGGGGGACTGAAGCTTTCTTT	CASSINRGTEAFF
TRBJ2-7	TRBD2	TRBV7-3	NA	TGTGCCAGCAGTTTAGCGGGAGCCCACGAGCAGTACTTC	CASSLAGAHEQYF
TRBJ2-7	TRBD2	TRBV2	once	TGTGCCAGCAGTCCCCGACTAGCGGGAGGTGGGACCCCCTACGAGCAGTACTTC	CASSPRLAGGGTPYEQYF
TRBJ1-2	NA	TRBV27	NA	TGTGCCAGCAGTTTATGGGCGGGAGCACAGGGTTCTTATGGCTACACCTTC	CASSLWAGAQGSYGYTF
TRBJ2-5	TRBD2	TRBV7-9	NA	TGTGCCAGCAGCTTATGGAGTGGGAGGGGTCTGGAGACCCAGTACTTC	CASSLWSGRGLETQYF
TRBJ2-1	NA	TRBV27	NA	TGTGCCAGCAGCCCATCCCCCGCAGGGTTAGAGCAGTTCTTC	CASSPSPAGLEQFF
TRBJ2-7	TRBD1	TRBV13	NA	TGTGCCAGCAGCTTACAGGGACAGGGTAGTTACGAGCAGTACTTC	CASSLQGQGSYEQYF
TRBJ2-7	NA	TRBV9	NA	TGTGCCAGCAGCGCACAGGGACACAACCTTGTATACGAGCAGTACTTC	CASSAQGHNLVYEQYF